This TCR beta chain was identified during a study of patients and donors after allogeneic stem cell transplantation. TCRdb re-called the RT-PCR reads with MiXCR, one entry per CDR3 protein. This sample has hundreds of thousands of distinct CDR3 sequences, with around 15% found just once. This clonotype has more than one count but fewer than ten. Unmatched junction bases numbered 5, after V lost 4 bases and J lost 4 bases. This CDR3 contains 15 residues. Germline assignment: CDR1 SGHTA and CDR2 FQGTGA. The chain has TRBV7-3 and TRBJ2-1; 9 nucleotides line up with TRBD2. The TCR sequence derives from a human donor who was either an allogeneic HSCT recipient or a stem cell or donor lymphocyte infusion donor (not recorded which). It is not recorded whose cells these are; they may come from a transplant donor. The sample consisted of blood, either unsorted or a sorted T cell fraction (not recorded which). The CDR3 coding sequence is TGTGCCAGCAGCTCTACTAGCGGGCTATACAATGAGCAGTTCTTC. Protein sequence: CASSSTSGLYNEQFF.